What follows are 17 T cell receptor beta chains derived from one specimen sequenced in a study of blood T cell repertoires in COVID-19. TCRdb's table, derived via immunoSEQ multiplex PCR, lists solely in-frame clones and lacks some. The sample shows about 230,000 clones, 83% of them seen only once. Sequencing was carried out using peripheral blood. Receptors were obtained from a woman in her 70s with active or convalescent COVID-19.

V is TRBV29-1 and J is TRBJ2-5, with D maybe TRBD1 (5 bases). The germline V and J ends were trimmed by 3 bases and 5 bases, with 19 bases remaining between them. The CDR3 has 15 amino acids. Germline CDR1 and CDR2: SQVTM and ANQGSEA. This CDR3 reads CSVEMDTPAAETQYF. CDR3 sequence (DNA): TGCAGCGTTGAGATGGACACCCCGGCTGCGGAGACCCAGTACTTC.

V is TRBV5-5 and J is TRBJ1-2; no clear D gene. In germline, CDR1 is SGHKS, CDR2 YYEKEE (reference sequence). V lost 4 bases to trimming and J lost 4 bases, with 8 bases between them. This CDR3 spans 12 amino acids. The CDR3 nucleotides are TGTGCCAGCAGCCGGGATAGCTATGGCTACACCTTC. It specifies CASSRDSYGYTF. Drawing the rest from reference TRBV5-5 and TRBJ1-2, the complete variable domain is DAGVTQSPTHLIKTRGQQVTLRCSPISGHKSVSWYQQVLGQGPQFIFQYYEKEERGRGNFPDRFSARQFPNYSSELNVNALLLGDSALYLCASSRDSYGYTFGSGTRLTVV.

This sequence joins TRBV2 and TRBJ2-1, with 8 positions matching TRBD2. Germline CDR1 and CDR2: SNHLY and FYNNEI. J gave up 8 bases and V 7 bases, and 10 bases lay outside the gene matches. The CDR3 loop spans 14 amino acids. The CDR3 nucleotides are TGTGCCAGCAATTGGTGGTCGGGAGGGGATGAGCAGTTCTTC. Its protein is CASNWWSGGDEQFF.

The chain is built from TRBV18 and TRBJ1-2; 7 nucleotides align to TRBD1. The V segment lost 6 bases and the J segment 3 bases; nucleotides outside the gene matches: 7. This CDR3 has 14 residues. The V gene's germline CDR1 is KGHSH and CDR2 LQKENI. The CDR3 protein is CASSHRGLDYGYTF. The DNA for the CDR3 is TGTGCCAGCTCTCACAGGGGCCTCGACTATGGCTACACCTTC.

V and J are TRBV5-1 and TRBJ1-2; tentative D call: TRBD1 (5 bases). V was trimmed by 2 bases and J by 6 bases, leaving 8 bases between them. The CDR3 runs to 12 residues. Germline values: CDR1 SGHRS, CDR2 YFSETQ. CDR3 sequence reads: CASSFGGDGYTF. The DNA of the CDR3 is TGCGCCAGCAGCTTCGGGGGAGATGGCTACACCTTC.

The chain couples TRBV29-1 to TRBJ2-7, with a tentative D call TRBD1 (7 bases). V lost 6 bases and J 3 bases, leaving 21 bases between the germline ends. The CDR3 contains 15 residues. Germline V gene sequence: CDR1 SQVTM, CDR2 ANQGSEA. CDR3 DNA sequence: TGCAGCGTGGGCGGGGACAGCTCCAACCTCTACGAGCAGTACTTC. It translates to CSVGGDSSNLYEQYF.

The chain combines TRBV19 with TRBJ1-1; weak D call: TRBD1 (5 bases). Per germline, CDR1 LNHDA and CDR2 SQIVND (reference sequence). Trimming pared 7 bases from V and 4 bases from J, leaving 13 bases between. The CDR3 runs to 13 residues. CDR3 residues: CASKTRVTTEAFF. In DNA form, the CDR3 reads TGTGCCAGTAAAACCAGGGTAACCACTGAAGCTTTCTTT.

The V gene is TRBV19, the J gene TRBJ1-2; D is unclear. V was cut by 3 bases and J by 6 bases, with 20 bases left in between. In germline, CDR1 is LNHDA, CDR2 SQIVND (reference sequence). This CDR3 contains 16 residues. CDR3 residues: CASSIGLRFAFDGYTF. The CDR3 bases are TGTGCCAGTAGTATCGGGTTACGGTTCGCGTTTGATGGCTACACCTTC.

The CDR3: CASSSGQGLLGGYTF. CDR3 DNA: TGTGCCAGCAGCTCCGGACAGGGACTCCTGGGTGGCTACACCTTC. This chain connects TRBV7-9 to TRBJ1-2; 8 positions match TRBD1. With 4 bases clipped from V and 7 bases from J, the junction kept 11 bases outside the gene matches. The CDR3 extends over 15 amino acids. Germline CDR1 reads SEHNR; CDR2 reads FQNEAQ (reference sequence).

The chain combines TRBV5-1 with TRBJ2-7; D ambiguous. Trimming removed 4 bases at V and 3 bases at J, with 11 bases between. In germline, CDR1 is SGHRS, CDR2 YFSETQ. This CDR3 spans 13 amino acids. In DNA, the CDR3 is TGCGCCAGCAGCGCCTTAAACAGCTACGAGCAGTACTTC. This codes for CASSALNSYEQYF.

This sequence joins TRBV5-1 and TRBJ1-6; no reliable D call. V was trimmed by 0 bases and J by 9 bases, leaving 13 bases between them. Germline V gene lookup returns CDR1 SGHRS and CDR2 YFSETQ. The CDR3 totals 15 residues. CDR3 protein: CASSLAGVSGSPLHF. The CDR3 nucleotides read TGCGCCAGCAGCTTGGCCGGTGTTTCGGGTTCACCCCTCCACTTT.

This chain connects TRBV27 to TRBJ1-4; D perhaps matches TRBD1 (6 bases). The germline V and J ends were trimmed by 6 bases and 0 bases, with 17 bases remaining between them. Germline V gives CDR1 MNHEY, CDR2 SMNVEV (reference sequence). The CDR3 is 17 amino acids. CDR3 coding DNA: TGTGCCAGCAGCCATGACAGGCGTCCCCCAACTAATGAAAAACTGTTTTTT. Protein sequence: CASSHDRRPPTNEKLFF.

The V call is TRBV5-1, the J call TRBJ1-1; D call uncertain. Germline CDR1 and CDR2: SGHRS and YFSETQ. Trimming left V 4 bases short and J 1 base short, with 11 bases between. The CDR3 is made up of 14 amino acids. The DNA for the CDR3 is TGCGCCAGCAGCGGCACCCGGGGGAACACTGAAGCTTTCTTT. This encodes CASSGTRGNTEAFF. Looking up the rest from reference TRBV5-1 and TRBJ1-1 gives the full variable domain: KAGVTQTPRYLIKTRGQQVTLSCSPISGHRSVSWYQQTPGQGLQFLFEYFSETQRNKGNFPGRFSGRQFSNSRSEMNVSTLELGDSALYLCASSGTRGNTEAFFGQGTRLTVV.

The rearrangement links TRBV4-1 to TRBJ1-1; a possible D gene is TRBD1 (5 bases). Trimming stripped 1 base from V and 5 bases from J, with 14 bases between. Germline CDR1 is MGHRA and CDR2 is YSYEKL. The CDR3 consists of 15 residues. DNA of the CDR3: TGCGCCAGCAGCCAAGGGGGGGAGGGGTGGACTGAAGCTTTCTTT. Its translation: CASSQGGEGWTEAFF.

This rearrangement joins TRBV18 to TRBJ1-4; 10 bases fit TRBD1. Germline V gene lookup returns CDR1 KGHSH and CDR2 LQKENI. The ends lost 4 bases at V and 7 bases at J; junction bases unmatched: 6. The CDR3 spans 15 residues. The CDR3 coding sequence is TGTGCCAGCTCACTATCAAGGGACAGGGGTGAAAAACTGTTTTTT. Translated, it gives CASSLSRDRGEKLFF.

This clone showed up just a few times. The chain joins TRBV5-1 to TRBJ2-7; 8 bases agree with TRBD1. Germline V gene lookup returns CDR1 SGHRS and CDR2 YFSETQ. V lost 3 bases, J lost 0 bases, and 5 bases stayed unmatched. This CDR3 has 15 amino acids. The CDR3 sequence is CASSSHRGSSYEQYF. The CDR3 bases are TGCGCCAGCAGCTCACACAGGGGGAGCTCCTACGAGCAGTACTTC.

The chain carries TRBV27 and TRBJ2-1; 16 bases align to TRBD2. Germline CDR1 reads MNHEY; CDR2 reads SMNVEV (reference sequence). CDR3 length: 20 amino acids. V dropped 7 bases and J dropped 0; count of bases not matched to a gene: 12. This CDR3 reads CASIIRGTSGRGLSYNEQFF. In nucleotides, the CDR3 is TGTGCCAGCATTATAAGAGGGACTAGCGGGAGGGGCCTCTCCTACAATGAGCAGTTCTTC.